The 8 T cell receptor beta chains given below trace back to one sample, sequenced in a study of blood T cells in healthy people across ages. A second PCR, run for roughly 7 to 12 cycles, used a sample-barcoded 5' primer plus a J-beta primer mix. In TCRdb, the 5' RACE reads were re-called with MiXCR into one record per CDR3 protein. The sample holds hundreds of thousands of distinct CDR3 sequences, around two fifths seen once. Sequences were obtained from blood. These receptors all come from a man between 60 and 75 years old in good health.

This clonotype was observed at least ten times. The chain has TRBV10-3 and TRBJ1-2; D is unresolved. The V end was cut by 2 bases, the J end by 6 bases, with 10 bases between. Germline loops: CDR1 ENHRY, CDR2 SYGVKD. This CDR3 is 13 amino acids long. CDR3 nucleotides: TGTGCCATCAGTGAGCCCAGCCGAGATGGCTACACCTTC. Its protein product is CAISEPSRDGYTF.

J is TRBJ1-1 and V is TRBV4-3, with D unresolved. This CDR3 has 13 amino acids. CDR1 LGHNA and CDR2 YSLEER come from the germline V gene. Trimming left V 4 bases short and J 3 bases short, with 9 bases between. The CDR3 here is CASSLATDTEAFF. CDR3 sequence (DNA): TGCGCCAGCAGCCTTGCGACGGACACTGAAGCTTTCTTT.

This clonotype has more than one count but fewer than ten. The gene calls are TRBV2 and TRBJ2-5, with 8 bases aligning to TRBD1. The CDR3 spans 13 residues. Losses at the gene ends were 8 bases for V and 5 bases for J; bases not matched to a gene: 7. Per the germline V gene, CDR1 is SNHLY and CDR2 is FYNNEI. The CDR3 protein is CASHDRGGETQYF. The DNA for the CDR3 is TGTGCCAGCCACGACAGGGGCGGCGAGACCCAGTACTTC.

This CDR3 reads CASSQRRAEETQYF. The CDR3 DNA sequence: TGTGCCAGCAGCCAAAGAAGGGCAGAAGAGACCCAGTACTTC. The chain uses TRBV3-1 and TRBJ2-5; D is undetermined. The V end lost 2 bases, the J end lost 3 bases, and 10 bases lay between the germline ends. Germline lookup yields CDR1 LGHDT and CDR2 YNNKEL (reference sequence). The CDR3 is 14 residues long.

This sequence joins TRBV7-9 and TRBJ2-1; 7 bases are shared with TRBD1. The DNA end favors TRBJ2-7, so the J call may be wrong. Germline CDR1 reads SEHNR; CDR2 reads FQNEAQ (reference sequence). The CDR3 is made up of 15 amino acids. In DNA form, the CDR3 reads TGTGCCAGCAGCCCACGGGGACAGTCCTACAATGAGCAGTACTTC. Protein: CASSPRGQSYNEQYF.

This chain links TRBV7-8 with TRBJ2-4; TRBD2 is a possible D gene (5 bases). The J call is doubtful: the DNA matches TRBJ2-7 better. Germline-derived CDR1 and CDR2 are SGHVS and FQNEAQ. The CDR3 length is 15 residues. CDR3 residues: CASSLRGLFRDEQYF. The DNA of the CDR3 is TGTGCCAGCAGCTTACGCGGGCTATTCCGGGACGAGCAGTACTTC.

This clonotype was counted between two and nine times. This chain uses TRBV7-6 with TRBJ2-1; D call uncertain. The CDR3 sequence is 16 residues long. CDR1 SGHVS and CDR2 FNYEAQ come from the germline V gene. Trimming removed 4 bases from V and 0 bases from J, with 13 bases in between. For the CDR3, the DNA is TGTGCCAGCAGCTCCCCACTTCAGAGCTCCTACAATGAGCAGTTCTTC. Its translation is CASSSPLQSSYNEQFF.

This clonotype was picked up one time. At one end the junction does not follow the germline gene, possibly because of a read error. The chain is built from TRBV7-9 and TRBJ2-1, with unresolved D. The CDR3 runs 15 residues. The germline V gene encodes CDR1 SEHNR and CDR2 FQNEAQ (reference sequence). CDR3 residues: CTSSFRNLPYNEQFF. CDR3 DNA sequence: TGTACCAGCAGCTTCCGAAATTTACCGTACAATGAGCAGTTCTTC.